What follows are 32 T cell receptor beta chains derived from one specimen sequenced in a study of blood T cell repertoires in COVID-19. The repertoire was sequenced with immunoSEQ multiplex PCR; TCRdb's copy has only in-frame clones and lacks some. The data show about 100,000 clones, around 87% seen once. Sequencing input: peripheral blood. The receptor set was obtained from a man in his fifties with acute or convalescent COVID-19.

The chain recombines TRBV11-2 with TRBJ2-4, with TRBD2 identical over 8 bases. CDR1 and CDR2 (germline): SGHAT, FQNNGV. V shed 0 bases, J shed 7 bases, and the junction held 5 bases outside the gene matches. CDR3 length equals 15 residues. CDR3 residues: CASSLDGRAGNIQYF. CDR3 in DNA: TGTGCCAGCAGCTTAGACGGGAGGGCTGGTAACATTCAGTACTTC.

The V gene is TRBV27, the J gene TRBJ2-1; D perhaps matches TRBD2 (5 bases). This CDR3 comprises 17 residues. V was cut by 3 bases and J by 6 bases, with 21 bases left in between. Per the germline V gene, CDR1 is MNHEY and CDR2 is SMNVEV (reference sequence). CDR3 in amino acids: CASSFHTIAPGGNEQFF. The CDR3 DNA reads TGTGCCAGCAGTTTCCACACCATAGCGCCCGGAGGCAATGAGCAGTTCTTC.

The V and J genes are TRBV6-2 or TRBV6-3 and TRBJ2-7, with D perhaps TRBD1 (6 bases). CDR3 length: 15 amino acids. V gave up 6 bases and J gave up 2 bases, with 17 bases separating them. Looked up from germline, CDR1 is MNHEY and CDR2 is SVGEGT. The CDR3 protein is CASSLRGTGPYEQYF. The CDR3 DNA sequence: TGTGCCAGCAGCCTGAGGGGGACGGGACCCTACGAGCAGTACTTC.

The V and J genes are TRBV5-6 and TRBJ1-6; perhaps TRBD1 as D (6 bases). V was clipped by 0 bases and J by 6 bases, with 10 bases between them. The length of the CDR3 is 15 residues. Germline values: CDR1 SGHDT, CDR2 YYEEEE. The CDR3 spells CASSLESRGNSPLHF. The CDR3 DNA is TGTGCCAGCAGCTTGGAGAGCAGGGGTAATTCACCCCTCCACTTT.

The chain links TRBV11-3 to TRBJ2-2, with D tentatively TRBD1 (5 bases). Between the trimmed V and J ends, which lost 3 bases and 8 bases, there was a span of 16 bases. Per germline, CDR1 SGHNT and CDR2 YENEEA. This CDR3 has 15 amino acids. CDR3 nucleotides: TGTGCCAGCAGCTTGGGTCAGGGTATGGGGGGGGAGCTGTTTTTT. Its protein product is CASSLGQGMGGELFF.

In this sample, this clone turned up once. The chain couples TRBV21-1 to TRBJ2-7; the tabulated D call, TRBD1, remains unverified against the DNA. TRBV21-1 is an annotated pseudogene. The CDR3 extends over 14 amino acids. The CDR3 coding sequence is TGTGCCAGCACGAACCCAGGGCCCTCCTACGAGCAGTACTTC. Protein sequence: CASTNPGPSYEQYF.

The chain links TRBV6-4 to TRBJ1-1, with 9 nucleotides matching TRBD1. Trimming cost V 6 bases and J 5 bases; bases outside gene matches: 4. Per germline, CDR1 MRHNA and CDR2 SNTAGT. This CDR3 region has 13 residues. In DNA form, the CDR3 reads TGTGCCAGCAGGGGACAGGGTCGGACTGAAGCTTTCTTT. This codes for CASRGQGRTEAFF.

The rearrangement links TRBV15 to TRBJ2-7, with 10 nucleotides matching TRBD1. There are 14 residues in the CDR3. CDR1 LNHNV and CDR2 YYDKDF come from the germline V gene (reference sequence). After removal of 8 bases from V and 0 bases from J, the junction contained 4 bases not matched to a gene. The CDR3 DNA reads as TGTGCCACCGGCGGGACAGGGGACTCCTACGAGCAGTACTTC. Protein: CATGGTGDSYEQYF.

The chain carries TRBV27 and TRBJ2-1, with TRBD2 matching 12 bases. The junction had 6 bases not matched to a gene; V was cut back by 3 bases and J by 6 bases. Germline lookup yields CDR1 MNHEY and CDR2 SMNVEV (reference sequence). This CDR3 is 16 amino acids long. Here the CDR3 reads CASSLLTSGRVNEQFF. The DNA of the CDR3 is TGTGCCAGCAGTTTGTTGACTAGCGGGAGAGTCAATGAGCAGTTCTTC.

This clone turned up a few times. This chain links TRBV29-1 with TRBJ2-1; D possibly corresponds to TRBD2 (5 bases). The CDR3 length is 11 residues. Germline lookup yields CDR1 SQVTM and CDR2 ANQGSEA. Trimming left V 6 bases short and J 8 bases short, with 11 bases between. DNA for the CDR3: TGCAGCGTCGCTAAGAGGGATGAGCAGTTCTTC. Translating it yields CSVAKRDEQFF.

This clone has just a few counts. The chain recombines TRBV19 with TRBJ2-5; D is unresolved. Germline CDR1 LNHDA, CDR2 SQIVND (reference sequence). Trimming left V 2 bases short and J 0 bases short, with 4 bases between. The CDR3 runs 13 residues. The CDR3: CASSIYHQETQYF. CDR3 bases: TGTGCCAGTAGTATATATCACCAAGAGACCCAGTACTTC.

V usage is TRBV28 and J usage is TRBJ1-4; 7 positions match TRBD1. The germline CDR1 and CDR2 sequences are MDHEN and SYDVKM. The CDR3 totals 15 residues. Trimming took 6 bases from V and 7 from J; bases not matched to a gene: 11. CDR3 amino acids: CASSDPSGQTEKLFF. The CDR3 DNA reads TGTGCCAGCAGCGATCCCTCGGGACAGACTGAAAAACTGTTTTTT.

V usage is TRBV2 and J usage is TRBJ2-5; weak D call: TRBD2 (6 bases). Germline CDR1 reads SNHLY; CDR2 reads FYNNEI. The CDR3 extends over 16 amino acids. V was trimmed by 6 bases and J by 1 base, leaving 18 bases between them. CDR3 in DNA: TGTGCCAGCAGCCCGCGTGGAGCGGGTTTCCAAGAGACCCAGTACTTC. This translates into CASSPRGAGFQETQYF.

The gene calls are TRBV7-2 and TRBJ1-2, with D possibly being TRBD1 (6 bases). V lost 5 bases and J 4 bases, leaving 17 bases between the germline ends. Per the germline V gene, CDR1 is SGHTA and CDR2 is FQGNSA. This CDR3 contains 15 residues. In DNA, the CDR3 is TGTGCCAGCAGCAGCGGCCCCACAGGGTTCTATGGCTACACCTTC. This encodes CASSSGPTGFYGYTF.

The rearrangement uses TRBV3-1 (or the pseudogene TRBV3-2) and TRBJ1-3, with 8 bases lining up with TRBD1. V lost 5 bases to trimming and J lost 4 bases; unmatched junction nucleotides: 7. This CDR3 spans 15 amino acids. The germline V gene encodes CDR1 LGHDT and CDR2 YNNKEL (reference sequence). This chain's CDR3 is CASSVNRDRGNTIYF. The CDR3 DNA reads TGTGCCAGCAGCGTAAACCGGGACAGGGGAAACACCATATATTTT.

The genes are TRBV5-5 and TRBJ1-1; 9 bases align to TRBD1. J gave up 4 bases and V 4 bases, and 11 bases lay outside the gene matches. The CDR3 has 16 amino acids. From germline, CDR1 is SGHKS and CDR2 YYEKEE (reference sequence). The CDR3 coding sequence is TGTGCCAGCAGCCCCACCCGGGACAGGGAGGGCACTGAAGCTTTCTTT. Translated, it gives CASSPTRDREGTEAFF.

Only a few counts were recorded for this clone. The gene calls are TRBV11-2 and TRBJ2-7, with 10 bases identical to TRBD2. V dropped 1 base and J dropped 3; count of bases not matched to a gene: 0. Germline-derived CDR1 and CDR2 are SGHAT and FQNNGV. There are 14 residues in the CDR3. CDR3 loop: CASSLGTSGYEQYF. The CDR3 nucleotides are TGTGCCAGCAGCTTAGGGACTAGCGGCTACGAGCAGTACTTC.

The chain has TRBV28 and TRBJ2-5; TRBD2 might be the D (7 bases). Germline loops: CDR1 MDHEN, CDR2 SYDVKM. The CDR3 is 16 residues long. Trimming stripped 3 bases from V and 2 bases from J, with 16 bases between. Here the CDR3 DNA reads TGTGCCAGCAGTTTGGCTAGCGGCCAGGGGCAAGAGACCCAGTACTTC. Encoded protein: CASSLASGQGQETQYF.

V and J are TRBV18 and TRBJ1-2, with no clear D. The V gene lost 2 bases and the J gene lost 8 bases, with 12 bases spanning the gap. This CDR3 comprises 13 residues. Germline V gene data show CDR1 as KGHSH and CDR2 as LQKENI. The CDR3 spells CASSPSSLHGYTF. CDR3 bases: TGTGCCAGCTCACCAAGCTCTCTTCACGGCTACACCTTC.

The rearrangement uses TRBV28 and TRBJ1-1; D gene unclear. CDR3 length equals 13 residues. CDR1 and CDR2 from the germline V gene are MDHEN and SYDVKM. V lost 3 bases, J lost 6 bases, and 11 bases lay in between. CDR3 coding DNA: TGTGCCAGCAGTTTTGTCGTTCCCGCTGAAGCTTTCTTT. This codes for CASSFVVPAEAFF.

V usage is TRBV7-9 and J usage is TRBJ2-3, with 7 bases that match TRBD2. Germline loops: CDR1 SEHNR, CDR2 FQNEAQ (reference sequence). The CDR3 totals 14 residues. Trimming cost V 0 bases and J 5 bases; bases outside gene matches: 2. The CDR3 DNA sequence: TGTGCCAGCAGCTTAGCGGCTAGCGGAGATACGCAGTATTTT. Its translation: CASSLAASGDTQYF.

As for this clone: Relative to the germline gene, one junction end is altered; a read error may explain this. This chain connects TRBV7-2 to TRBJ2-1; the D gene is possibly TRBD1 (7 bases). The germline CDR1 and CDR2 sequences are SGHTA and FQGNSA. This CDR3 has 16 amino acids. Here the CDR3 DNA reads TGTGCCAGCAGCTTAACGACAGGGAGGTCCTCCAATGAGCAGTTCTTC. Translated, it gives CASSLTTGRSSNEQFF.

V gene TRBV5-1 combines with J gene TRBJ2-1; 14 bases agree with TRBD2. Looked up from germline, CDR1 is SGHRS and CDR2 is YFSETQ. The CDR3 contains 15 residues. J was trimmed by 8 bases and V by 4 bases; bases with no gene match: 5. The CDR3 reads CASSQLTSGRDEQFF. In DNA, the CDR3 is TGCGCCAGCAGCCAACTGACTAGCGGGAGGGATGAGCAGTTCTTC.

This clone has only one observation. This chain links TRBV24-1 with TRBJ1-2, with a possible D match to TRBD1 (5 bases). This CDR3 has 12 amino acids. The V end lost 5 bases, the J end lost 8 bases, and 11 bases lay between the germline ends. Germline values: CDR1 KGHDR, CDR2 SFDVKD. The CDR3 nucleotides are TGTGCCACCAGTGCGGCAGGGAAAGGCTACACCTTC. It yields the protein CATSAAGKGYTF.

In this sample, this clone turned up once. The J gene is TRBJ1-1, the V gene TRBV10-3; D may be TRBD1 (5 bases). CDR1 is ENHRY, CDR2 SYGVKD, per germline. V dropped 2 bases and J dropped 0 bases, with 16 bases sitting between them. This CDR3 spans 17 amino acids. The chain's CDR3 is CAISEPVRAGMNTEAFF. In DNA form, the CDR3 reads TGTGCCATCAGTGAGCCTGTTAGGGCAGGGATGAACACTGAAGCTTTCTTT.

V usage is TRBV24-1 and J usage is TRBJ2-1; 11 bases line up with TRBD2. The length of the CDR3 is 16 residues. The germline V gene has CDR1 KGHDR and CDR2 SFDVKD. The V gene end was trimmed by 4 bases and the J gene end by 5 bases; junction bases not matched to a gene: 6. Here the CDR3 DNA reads TGTGCCACCAGTGAGCGCCTAGCGGGAGGCAACAATGAGCAGTTCTTC. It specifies CATSERLAGGNNEQFF.

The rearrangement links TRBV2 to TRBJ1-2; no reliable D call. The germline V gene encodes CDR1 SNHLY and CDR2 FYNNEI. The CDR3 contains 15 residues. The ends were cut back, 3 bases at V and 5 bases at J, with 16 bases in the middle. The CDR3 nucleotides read TGTGCCAGCAGTGAGGAGAATCGGAACTCTTATGGCTACACCTTC. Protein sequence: CASSEENRNSYGYTF.

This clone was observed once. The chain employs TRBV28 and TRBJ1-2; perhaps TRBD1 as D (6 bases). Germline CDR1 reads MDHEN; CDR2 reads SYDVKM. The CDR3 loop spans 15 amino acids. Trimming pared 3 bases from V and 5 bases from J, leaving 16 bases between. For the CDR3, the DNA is TGTGCCAGCAGTTTCCCCTCAGGGGCTTATTATGGCTACACCTTC. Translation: CASSFPSGAYYGYTF.

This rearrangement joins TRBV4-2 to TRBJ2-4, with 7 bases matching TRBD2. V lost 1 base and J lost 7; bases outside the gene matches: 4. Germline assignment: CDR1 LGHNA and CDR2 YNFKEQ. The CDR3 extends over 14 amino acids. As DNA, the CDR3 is TGTGCCAGCAGCCAAGGACTAGCAGTCAACATTCAGTACTTC. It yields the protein CASSQGLAVNIQYF.

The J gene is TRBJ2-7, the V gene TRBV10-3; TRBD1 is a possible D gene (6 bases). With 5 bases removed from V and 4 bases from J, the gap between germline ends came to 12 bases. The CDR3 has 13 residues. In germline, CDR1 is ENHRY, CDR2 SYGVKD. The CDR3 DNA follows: TGTGCCATCAGTAGGGACATCCCTTACGAGCAGTACTTC. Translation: CAISRDIPYEQYF.

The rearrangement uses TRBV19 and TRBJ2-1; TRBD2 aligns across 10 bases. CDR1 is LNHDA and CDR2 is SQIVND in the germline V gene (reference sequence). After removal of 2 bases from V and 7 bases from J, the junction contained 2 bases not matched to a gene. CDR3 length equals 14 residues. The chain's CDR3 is CASSISSGRNEQFF. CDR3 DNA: TGTGCCAGTAGTATATCTAGCGGGAGAAATGAGCAGTTCTTC.

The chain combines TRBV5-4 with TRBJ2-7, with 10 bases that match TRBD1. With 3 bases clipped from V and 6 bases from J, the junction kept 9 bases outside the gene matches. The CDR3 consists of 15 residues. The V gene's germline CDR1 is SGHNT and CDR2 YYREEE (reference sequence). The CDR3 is CASSYMPGQGFEQYF. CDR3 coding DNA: TGTGCCAGCAGCTATATGCCGGGACAGGGGTTCGAGCAGTACTTC. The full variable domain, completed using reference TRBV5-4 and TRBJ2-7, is ETGVTQSPTHLIKTRGQQVTLRCSSQSGHNTVSWYQQALGQGPQFIFQYYREEENGRGNFPPRFSGLQFPNYSSELNVNALELDDSALYLCASSYMPGQGFEQYFGPGTRLTVT.